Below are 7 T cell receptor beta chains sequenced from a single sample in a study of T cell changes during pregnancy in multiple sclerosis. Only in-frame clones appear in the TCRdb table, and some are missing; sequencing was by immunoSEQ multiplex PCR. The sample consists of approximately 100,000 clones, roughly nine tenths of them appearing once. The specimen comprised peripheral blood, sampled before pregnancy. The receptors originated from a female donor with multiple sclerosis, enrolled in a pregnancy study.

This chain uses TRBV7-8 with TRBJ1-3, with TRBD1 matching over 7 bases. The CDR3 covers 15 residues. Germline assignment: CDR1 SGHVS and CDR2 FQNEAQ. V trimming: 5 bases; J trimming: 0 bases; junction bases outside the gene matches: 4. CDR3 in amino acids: CASSPTGISGNTIYF. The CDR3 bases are TGTGCCAGCAGCCCGACAGGGATCTCTGGAAACACCATATATTTT.

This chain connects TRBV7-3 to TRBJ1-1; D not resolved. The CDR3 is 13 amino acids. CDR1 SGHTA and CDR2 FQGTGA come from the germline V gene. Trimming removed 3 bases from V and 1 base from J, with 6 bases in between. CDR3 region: CASSFGGNTEAFF. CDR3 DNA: TGTGCCAGCAGCTTCGGCGGGAACACTGAAGCTTTCTTT.

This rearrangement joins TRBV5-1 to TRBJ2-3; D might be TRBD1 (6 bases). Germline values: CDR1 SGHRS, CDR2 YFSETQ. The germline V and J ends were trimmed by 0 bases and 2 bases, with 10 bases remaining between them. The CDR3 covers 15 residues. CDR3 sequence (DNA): TGCGCCAGCAGCTTGGCCGGGACACCCACAGATACGCAGTATTTT. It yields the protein CASSLAGTPTDTQYF.

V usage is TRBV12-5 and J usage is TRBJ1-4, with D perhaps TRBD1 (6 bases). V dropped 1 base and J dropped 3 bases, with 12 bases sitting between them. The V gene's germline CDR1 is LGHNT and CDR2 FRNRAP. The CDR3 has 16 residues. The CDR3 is CASGLGQVLSNEKLFF. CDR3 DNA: TGTGCTAGTGGTTTGGGACAGGTACTTTCTAATGAAAAACTGTTTTTT.

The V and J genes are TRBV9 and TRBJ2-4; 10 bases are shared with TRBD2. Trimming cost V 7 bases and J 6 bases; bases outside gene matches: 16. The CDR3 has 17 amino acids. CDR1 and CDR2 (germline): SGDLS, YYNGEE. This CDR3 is CASSVGLAGDGLNIQYF. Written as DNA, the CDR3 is TGTGCCAGCTCGGTAGGGCTAGCGGGAGATGGGCTAAACATTCAGTACTTC.

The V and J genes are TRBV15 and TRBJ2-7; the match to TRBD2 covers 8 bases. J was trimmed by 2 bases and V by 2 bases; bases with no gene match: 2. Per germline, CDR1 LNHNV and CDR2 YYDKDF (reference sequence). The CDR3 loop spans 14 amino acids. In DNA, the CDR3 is TGTGCCACCAGCAGAAGCGGGAGCACCTACGAGCAGTACTTC. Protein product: CATSRSGSTYEQYF.

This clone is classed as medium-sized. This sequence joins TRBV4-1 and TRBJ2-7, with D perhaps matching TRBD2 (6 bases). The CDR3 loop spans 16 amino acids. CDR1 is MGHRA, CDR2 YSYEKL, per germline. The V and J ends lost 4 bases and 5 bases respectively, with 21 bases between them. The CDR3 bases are TGCGCCAGCAGCCCCAACATAGGAGGGGAGTTCAACGAGCAGTACTTC. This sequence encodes CASSPNIGGEFNEQYF.